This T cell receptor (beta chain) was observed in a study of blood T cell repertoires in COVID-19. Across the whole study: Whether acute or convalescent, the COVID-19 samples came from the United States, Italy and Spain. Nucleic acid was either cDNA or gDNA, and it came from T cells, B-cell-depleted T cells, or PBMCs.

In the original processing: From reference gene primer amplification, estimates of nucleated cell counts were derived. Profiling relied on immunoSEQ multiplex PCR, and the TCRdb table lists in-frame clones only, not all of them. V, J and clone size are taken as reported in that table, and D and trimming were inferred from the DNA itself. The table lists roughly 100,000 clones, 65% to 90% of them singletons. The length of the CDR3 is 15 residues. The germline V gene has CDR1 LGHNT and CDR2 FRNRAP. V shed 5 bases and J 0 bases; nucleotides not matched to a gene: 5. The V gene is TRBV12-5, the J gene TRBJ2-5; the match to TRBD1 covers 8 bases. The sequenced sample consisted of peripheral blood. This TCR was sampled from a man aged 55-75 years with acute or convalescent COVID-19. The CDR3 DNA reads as TGTGCTAGTGGTCTGAGGACAGGGAACCAAGAGACCCAGTACTTC. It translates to CASGLRTGNQETQYF. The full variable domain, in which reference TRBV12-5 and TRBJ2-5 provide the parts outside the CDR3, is DARVTQTPRHKVTEMGQEVTMRCQPILGHNTVFWYRQTMMQGLELLAYFRNRAPLDDSGMPKDRFSAEMPDATLATLKIQPSEPRDSAVYFCASGLRTGNQETQYFGPGTRLLVL.